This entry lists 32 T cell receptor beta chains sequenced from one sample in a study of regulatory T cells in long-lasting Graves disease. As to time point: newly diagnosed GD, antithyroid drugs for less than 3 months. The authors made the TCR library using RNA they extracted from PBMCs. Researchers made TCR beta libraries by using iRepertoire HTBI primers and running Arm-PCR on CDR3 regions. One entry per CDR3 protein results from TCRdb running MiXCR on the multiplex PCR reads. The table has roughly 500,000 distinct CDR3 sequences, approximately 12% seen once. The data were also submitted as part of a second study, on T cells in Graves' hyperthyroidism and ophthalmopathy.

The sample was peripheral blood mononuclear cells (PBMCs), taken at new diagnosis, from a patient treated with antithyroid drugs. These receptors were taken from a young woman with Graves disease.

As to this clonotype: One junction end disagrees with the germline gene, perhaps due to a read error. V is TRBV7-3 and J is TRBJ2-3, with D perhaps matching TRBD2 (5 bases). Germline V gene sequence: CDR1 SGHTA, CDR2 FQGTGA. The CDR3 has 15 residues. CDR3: CASSLFAGPADTHYF. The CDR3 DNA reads TGTGCCAGCAGCTTATTTGCGGGCCCCGCAGATACGCACTATTTT.

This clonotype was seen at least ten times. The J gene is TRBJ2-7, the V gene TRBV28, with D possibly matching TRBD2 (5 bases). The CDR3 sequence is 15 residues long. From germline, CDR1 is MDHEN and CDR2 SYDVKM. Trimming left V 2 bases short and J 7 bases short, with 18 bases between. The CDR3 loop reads CASSLIRLASGEQYF. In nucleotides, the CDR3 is TGTGCCAGCAGTTTAATTAGGCTAGCCTCCGGGGAGCAGTACTTC.

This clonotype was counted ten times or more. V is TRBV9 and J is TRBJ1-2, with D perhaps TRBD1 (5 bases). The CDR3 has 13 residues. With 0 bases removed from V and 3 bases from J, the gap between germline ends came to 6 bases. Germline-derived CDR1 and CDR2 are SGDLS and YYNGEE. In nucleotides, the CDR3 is TGTGCCAGCAGCGTAGCGGGGGACTATGGCTACACCTTC. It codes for CASSVAGDYGYTF.

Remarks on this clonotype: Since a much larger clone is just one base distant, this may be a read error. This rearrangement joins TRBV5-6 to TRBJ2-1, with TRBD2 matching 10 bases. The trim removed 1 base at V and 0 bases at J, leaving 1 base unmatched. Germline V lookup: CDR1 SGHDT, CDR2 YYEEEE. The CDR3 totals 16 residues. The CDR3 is CASSLTSGVSYNEQFF. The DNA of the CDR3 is TGTGCCAGCAGCTTGACTAGCGGGGTCTCCTACAATGAGCAGTTCTTC. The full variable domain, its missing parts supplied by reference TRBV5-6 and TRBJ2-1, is DAGVTQSPTHLIKTRGQQVTLRCSPKSGHDTVSWYQQALGQGPQFIFQYYEEEERQRGNFPDRFSGHQFPNYSSELNVNALLLGDSALYLCASSLTSGVSYNEQFFGPGTRLTVL.

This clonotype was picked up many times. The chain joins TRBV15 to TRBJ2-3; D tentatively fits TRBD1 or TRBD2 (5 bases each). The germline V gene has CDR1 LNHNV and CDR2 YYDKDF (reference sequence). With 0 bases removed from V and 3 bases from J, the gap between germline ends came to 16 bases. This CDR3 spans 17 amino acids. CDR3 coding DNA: TGTGCCACCAGCAGAGATGAAGGGATCGGGACGACAGATACGCAGTATTTT. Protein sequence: CATSRDEGIGTTDTQYF.

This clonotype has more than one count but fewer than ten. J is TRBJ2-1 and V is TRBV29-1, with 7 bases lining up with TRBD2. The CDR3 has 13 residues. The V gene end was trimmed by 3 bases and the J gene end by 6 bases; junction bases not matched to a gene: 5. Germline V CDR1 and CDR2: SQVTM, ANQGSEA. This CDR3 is CSVEPGRRNEQFF. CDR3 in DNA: TGCAGCGTTGAGCCCGGGAGGCGCAATGAGCAGTTCTTC.

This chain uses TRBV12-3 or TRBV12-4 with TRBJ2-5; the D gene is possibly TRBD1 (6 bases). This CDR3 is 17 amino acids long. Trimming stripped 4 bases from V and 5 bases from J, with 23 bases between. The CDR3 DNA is TGTGCCAGCAGTTCTGACCGTGGGGCAGGGGATTCGGAGACCCAGTACTTC. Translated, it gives CASSSDRGAGDSETQYF.

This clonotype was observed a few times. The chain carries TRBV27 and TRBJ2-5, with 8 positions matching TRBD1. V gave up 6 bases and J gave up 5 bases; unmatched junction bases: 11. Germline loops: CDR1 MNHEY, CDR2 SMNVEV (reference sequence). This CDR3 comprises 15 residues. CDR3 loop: CASRTGQVASETQYF. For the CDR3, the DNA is TGTGCCAGCAGGACGGGACAGGTTGCGTCCGAGACCCAGTACTTC.

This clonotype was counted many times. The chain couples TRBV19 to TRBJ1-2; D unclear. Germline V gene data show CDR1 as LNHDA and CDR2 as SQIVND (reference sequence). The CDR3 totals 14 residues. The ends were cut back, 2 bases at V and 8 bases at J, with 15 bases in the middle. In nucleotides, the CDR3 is TGTGCCAGTAGTATACAGAGCACTGTGAGGGGCTACACCTTC. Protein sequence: CASSIQSTVRGYTF.

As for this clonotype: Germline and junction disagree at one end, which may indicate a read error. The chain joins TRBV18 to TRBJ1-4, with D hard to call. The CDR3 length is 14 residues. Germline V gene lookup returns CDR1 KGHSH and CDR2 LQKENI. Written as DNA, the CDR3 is TGTGTCAGCTCACCAGGAGGATTAGGCGAAAAACTGTTTTTT. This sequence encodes CVSSPGGLGEKLFF. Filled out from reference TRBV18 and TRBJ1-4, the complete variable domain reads NAGVMQNPRHLVRRRGQEARLRCSPMKGHSHVYWYRQLPEEGLKFMVYLQKENIIDESGMPKERFSAEFPKEGPSILRIQQVVRGDSAAYFCVSSPGGLGEKLFFGSGTQLSVL.

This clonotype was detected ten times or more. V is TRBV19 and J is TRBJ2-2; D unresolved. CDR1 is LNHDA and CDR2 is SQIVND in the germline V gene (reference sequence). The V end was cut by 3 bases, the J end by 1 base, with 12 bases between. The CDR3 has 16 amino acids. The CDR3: CASSIYISVNTGELFF. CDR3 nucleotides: TGTGCCAGTAGTATTTACATCAGCGTGAACACCGGGGAGCTGTTTTTT.

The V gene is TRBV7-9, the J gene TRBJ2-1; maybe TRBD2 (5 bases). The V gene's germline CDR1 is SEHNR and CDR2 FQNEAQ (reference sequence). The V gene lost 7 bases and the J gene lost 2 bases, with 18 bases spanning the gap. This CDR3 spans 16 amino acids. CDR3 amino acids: CASIPPARTPYNEQFF. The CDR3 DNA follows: TGTGCCAGCATCCCACCCGCCAGGACTCCCTACAATGAGCAGTTCTTC.

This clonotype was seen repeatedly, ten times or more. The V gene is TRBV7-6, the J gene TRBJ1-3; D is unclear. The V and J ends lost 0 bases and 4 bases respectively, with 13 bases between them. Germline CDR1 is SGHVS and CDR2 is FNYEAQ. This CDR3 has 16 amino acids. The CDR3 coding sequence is TGTGCCAGCAGCTTAGCGAGTTCGGCGATAGGAAACACCATATATTTT. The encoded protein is CASSLASSAIGNTIYF.

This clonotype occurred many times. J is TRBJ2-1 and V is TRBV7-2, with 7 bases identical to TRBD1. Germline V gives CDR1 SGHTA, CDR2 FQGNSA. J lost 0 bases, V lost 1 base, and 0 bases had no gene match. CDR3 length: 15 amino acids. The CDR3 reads CASSLDRGSYNEQFF. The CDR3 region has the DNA TGTGCCAGCAGCTTAGACAGGGGCTCCTACAATGAGCAGTTCTTC.

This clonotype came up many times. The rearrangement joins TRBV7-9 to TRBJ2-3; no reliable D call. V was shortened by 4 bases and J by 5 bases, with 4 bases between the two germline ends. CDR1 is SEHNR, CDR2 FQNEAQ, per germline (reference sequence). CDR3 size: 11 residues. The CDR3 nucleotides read TGTGCCAGCAGCTCGGAAGATACGCAGTATTTT. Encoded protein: CASSSEDTQYF. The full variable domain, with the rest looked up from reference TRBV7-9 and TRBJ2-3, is DTGVSQNPRHKITKRGQNVTFRCDPISEHNRLYWYRQTLGQGPEFLTYFQNEAQLEKSRLLSDRFSAERPKGSFSTLEIQRTEQGDSAMYLCASSSEDTQYFGPGTRLTVL.

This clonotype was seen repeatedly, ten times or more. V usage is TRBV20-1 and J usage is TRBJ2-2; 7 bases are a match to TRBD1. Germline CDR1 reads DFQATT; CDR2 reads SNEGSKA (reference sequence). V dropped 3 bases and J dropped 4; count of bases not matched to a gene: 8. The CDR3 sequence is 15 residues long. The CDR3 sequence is CSARENTGATGELFF. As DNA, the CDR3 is TGCAGTGCTAGGGAAAACACAGGGGCCACCGGGGAGCTGTTTTTT.

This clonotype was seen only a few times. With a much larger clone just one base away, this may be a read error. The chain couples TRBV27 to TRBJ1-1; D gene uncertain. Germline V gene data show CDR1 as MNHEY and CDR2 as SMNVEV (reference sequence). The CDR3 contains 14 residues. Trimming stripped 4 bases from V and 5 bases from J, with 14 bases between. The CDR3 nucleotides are TGTGCCAGCAGTTCGAATCGGGCCCCAACTGAAGCTTTCTTT. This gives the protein CASSSNRAPTEAFF.

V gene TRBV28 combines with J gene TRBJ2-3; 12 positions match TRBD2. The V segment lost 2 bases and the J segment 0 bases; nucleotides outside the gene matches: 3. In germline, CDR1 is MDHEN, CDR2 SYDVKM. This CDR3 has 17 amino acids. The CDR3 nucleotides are TGTGCCAGCAGTTTACCTGGACTAGCGGGGAGCACAGATACGCAGTATTTT. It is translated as CASSLPGLAGSTDTQYF.

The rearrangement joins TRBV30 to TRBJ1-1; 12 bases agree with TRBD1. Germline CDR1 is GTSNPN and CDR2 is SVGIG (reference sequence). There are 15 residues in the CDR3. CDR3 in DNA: TGTGCAGTTAAGGTGGGGACAGGGGGCAGCGGAGAAGCTTTCTTT. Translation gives CAVKVGTGGSGEAFF.

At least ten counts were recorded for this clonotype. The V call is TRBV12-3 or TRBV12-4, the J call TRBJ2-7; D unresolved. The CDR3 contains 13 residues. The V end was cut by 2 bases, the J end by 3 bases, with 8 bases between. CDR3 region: CASSLKADYEQYF. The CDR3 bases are TGTGCCAGCAGTTTAAAGGCGGACTACGAGCAGTACTTC.

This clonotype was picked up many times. DNA for the CDR3: TGCAGTGCTAGGCCTCGCCTCACTAGCGGCCGCGGGGATACGCAGTATTTT. Translating it yields CSARPRLTSGRGDTQYF. This rearrangement joins TRBV20-1 to TRBJ2-3; 8 nucleotides align to TRBD2. Germline assignment: CDR1 DFQATT and CDR2 SNEGSKA (reference sequence). This CDR3 is built from 17 residues. J gave up 6 bases and V 3 bases, and 17 bases lay outside the gene matches.

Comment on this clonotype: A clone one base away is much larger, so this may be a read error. As DNA, the CDR3 is TGCGCCAGCAGCTGGCCGGGACCCACGGCAGATACGCGGTATTTT. Its translation: CASSWPGPTADTRYF. This sequence joins TRBV5-1 and TRBJ2-3; D may correspond to TRBD1 or TRBD2 (5 bases each). The length of the CDR3 is 15 residues. Germline V CDR1 and CDR2: SGHRS, YFSETQ.

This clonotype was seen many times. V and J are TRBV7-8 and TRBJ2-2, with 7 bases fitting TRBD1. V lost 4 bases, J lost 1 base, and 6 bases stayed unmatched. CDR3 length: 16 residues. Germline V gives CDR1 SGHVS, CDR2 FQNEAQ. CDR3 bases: TGTGCCAGCAGCTCAGGGGGACGGGTGAACACCGGGGAGCTGTTTTTT. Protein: CASSSGGRVNTGELFF.

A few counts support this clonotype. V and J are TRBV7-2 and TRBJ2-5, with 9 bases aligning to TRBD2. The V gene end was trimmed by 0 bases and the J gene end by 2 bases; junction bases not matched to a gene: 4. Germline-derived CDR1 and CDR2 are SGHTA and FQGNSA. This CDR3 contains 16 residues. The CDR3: CASSLAMAGGQETQYF. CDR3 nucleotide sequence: TGTGCCAGCAGCTTAGCTATGGCGGGAGGGCAAGAGACCCAGTACTTC.

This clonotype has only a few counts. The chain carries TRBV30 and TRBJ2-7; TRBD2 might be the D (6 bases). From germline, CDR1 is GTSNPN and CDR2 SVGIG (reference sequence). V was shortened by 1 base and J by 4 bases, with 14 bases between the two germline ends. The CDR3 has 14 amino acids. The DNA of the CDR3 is TGTGCCTGGAGTGGCGGGGACCTATTATACGAGCAGTACTTC. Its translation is CAWSGGDLLYEQYF.

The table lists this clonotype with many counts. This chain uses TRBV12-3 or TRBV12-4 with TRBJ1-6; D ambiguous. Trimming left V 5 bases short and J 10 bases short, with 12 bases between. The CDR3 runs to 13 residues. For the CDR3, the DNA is TGTGCCAGCAGTCCGGGAGGTTACTCACCCCTCCACTTT. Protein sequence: CASSPGGYSPLHF.

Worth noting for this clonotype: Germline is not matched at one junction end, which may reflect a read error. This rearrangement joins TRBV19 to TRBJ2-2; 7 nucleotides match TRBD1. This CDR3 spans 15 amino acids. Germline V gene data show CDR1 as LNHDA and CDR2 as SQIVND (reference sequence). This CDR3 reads CATPRGTANTGEPFF. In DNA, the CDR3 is TGTGCCACCCCCAGGGGGACAGCGAACACCGGGGAGCCGTTTTTT.

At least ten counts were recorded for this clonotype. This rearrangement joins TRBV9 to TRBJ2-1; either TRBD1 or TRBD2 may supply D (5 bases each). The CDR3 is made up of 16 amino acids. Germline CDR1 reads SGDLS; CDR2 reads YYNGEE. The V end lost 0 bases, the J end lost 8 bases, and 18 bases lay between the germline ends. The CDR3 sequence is CASSVVPGPGPDEQFF. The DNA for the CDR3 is TGTGCCAGCAGCGTAGTCCCGGGGCCAGGGCCCGATGAGCAGTTCTTC.

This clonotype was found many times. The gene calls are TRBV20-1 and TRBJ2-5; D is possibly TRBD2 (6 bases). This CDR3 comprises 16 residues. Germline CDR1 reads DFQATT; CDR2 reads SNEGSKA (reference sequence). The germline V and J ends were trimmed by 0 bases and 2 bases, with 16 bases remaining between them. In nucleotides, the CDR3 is TGCAGTGCTAGAGACGTTACCGGGACTGAACAAGAGACCCAGTACTTC. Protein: CSARDVTGTEQETQYF.

Here the CDR3 reads CASSSPGAQPQHF. CDR3 bases: TGTGCCAGCAGTAGCCCGGGGGCTCAGCCCCAGCATTTT. The gene calls are TRBV6-2 or TRBV6-3 and TRBJ1-5, with D possibly matching TRBD1 (6 bases). The germline V and J ends were trimmed by 5 bases and 6 bases, with 11 bases remaining between them. Germline values: CDR1 MNHEY, CDR2 SVGEGT. The CDR3 sequence is 13 residues long.

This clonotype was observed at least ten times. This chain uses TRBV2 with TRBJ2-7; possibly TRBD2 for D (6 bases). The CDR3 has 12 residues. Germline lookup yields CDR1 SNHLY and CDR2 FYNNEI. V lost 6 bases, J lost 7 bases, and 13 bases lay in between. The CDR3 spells CASRTGVEEQYF. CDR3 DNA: TGTGCCAGCAGAACGGGGGTGGAAGAGCAGTACTTC.

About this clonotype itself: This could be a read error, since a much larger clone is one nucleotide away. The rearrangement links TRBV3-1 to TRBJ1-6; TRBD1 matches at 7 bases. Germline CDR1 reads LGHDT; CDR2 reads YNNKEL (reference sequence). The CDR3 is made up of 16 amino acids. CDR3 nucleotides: TGTGCCAACAGCCAGGGGACAGCCACCCTCGGATCACCCCTCCACTTT. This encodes CANSQGTATLGSPLHF.